The 15 T cell receptor beta chains given below trace back to one sample, sequenced in a study of blood T cells in healthy people across ages. A sample-barcoded 5' primer and a J-beta primer mix were used in a second PCR of roughly 7 to 12 cycles. MiXCR, applied by TCRdb to the 5' RACE reads, yields one record per CDR3 protein. The sample consists of 1.5 million or so distinct CDR3 sequences, roughly 40% of them appearing once. Sequencing input: blood. The receptors derive from a young woman in good health.

The chain carries TRBV6-5 and TRBJ1-2; possibly TRBD1 for D (6 bases). Germline V gives CDR1 MNHEY, CDR2 SVGAGI. V was trimmed by 0 bases and J by 3 bases, leaving 17 bases between them. CDR3 length: 17 residues. The CDR3 reads CASSYSRGAASDYGYTF. In DNA form, the CDR3 reads TGTGCCAGCAGTTACTCGAGGGGGGCGGCTTCTGACTATGGCTACACCTTC.

This clonotype came up a few times. V usage is TRBV7-9 and J usage is TRBJ1-4, with D uncertain. Trimming shortened V by 5 bases and J by 5 bases, and 12 bases separated the two germline ends. The V gene's germline CDR1 is SEHNR and CDR2 FQNEAQ (reference sequence). The CDR3 has 14 amino acids. CDR3 residues: CASSPPGPNEKLFF. The CDR3 coding sequence is TGTGCCAGCAGCCCCCCCGGACCGAATGAAAAACTGTTTTTT.

This clonotype has a handful of counts. The V call is TRBV29-1, the J call TRBJ2-7; D might be TRBD2 (6 bases). Germline V gene sequence: CDR1 SQVTM, CDR2 ANQGSEA. V shed 7 bases and J shed 3 bases, with 13 bases lying between them. This CDR3 region has 12 residues. CDR3: CSALSGDYEQYF. The CDR3 DNA is TGCAGCGCCCTCTCGGGGGACTACGAGCAGTACTTC.

The chain recombines TRBV20-1 with TRBJ2-4, with D possibly matching TRBD1 (7 bases). Judging by the DNA end, TRBJ2-7 fits better; the J call may be wrong. Germline loops: CDR1 DFQATT, CDR2 SNEGSKA (reference sequence). The CDR3 covers 13 residues. CDR3 nucleotides: TGCAGTGCCTCAGGGGGGATCGCCTACGAGCAGTACTTC. Amino acid sequence: CSASGGIAYEQYF.

The chain combines TRBV5-1 with TRBJ1-1; D may be TRBD1 (5 bases). V lost 0 bases to trimming and J lost 4 bases, with 13 bases between them. Germline CDR1 SGHRS, CDR2 YFSETQ. CDR3 length: 15 amino acids. The CDR3 DNA is TGCGCCAGCAGCTTGGGAGGGACCACTACCACTGAAGCTTTCTTT. It encodes CASSLGGTTTTEAFF.

The J gene is TRBJ1-2, the V gene TRBV3-1; D remains unclear. The germline gives CDR1 LGHDT, CDR2 YNNKEL (reference sequence). Trimming took 4 bases from V and 4 from J, leaving 19 bases between them. This CDR3 is built from 16 residues. Here the CDR3 reads CASSPALSGRFYGYTF. CDR3 bases: TGTGCCAGCAGCCCGGCTTTGTCGGGGAGATTCTATGGCTACACCTTC.

CDR3 in amino acids: CASSLGRQGNSYEQFF. The CDR3 DNA reads as TGTGCCAGCAGTTTGGGGAGACAGGGCAACTCCTACGAGCAGTTCTTC. The chain carries TRBV27 and TRBJ2-7, with TRBD1 matching 7 bases. The J call may not be correct, given that the DNA end is closer to TRBJ2-1. CDR1 and CDR2 from the germline V gene are MNHEY and SMNVEV (reference sequence). The CDR3 extends over 16 amino acids.

The chain uses TRBV28 and TRBJ1-6; 7 bases are shared with TRBD1. CDR3 size: 14 residues. Trimming at V came to 3 bases and at J to 6 bases, leaving 2 bases not matched to a gene. The germline gives CDR1 MDHEN, CDR2 SYDVKM. Here the CDR3 DNA reads TGTGCCAGCAGTTTTCGGGACAGTAATTCACCCCTCCACTTT. The encoded protein is CASSFRDSNSPLHF.

The chain recombines TRBV11-2 with TRBJ2-1; TRBD1 is a possible D gene (6 bases). The CDR3 is 15 residues long. The germline CDR1 and CDR2 sequences are SGHAT and FQNNGV. The V and J ends lost 8 bases and 5 bases respectively, with 19 bases between them. The chain's CDR3 is CASSGGDRLNNEQFF. DNA of the CDR3: TGTGCCAGCTCTGGGGGCGATAGGCTTAACAATGAGCAGTTCTTC.

This chain joins TRBV3-1 and TRBJ1-2, with D possibly being TRBD1 (6 bases). CDR1 LGHDT and CDR2 YNNKEL come from the germline V gene (reference sequence). Trimming pared 4 bases from V and 2 bases from J, leaving 11 bases between. This CDR3 has 14 residues. The CDR3 is CASSPSDSNYGYTF. The CDR3 DNA reads TGTGCCAGCAGCCCCTCGGACAGCAACTATGGCTACACCTTC.

The sample holds a few counts of this clonotype. This sequence joins TRBV12-3 or TRBV12-4 and TRBJ1-6; TRBD1 might be the D (5 bases). The CDR3 runs to 15 residues. The V and J ends lost 5 bases and 5 bases respectively, with 13 bases between them. The CDR3 sequence is CASSPPRDHNSPLHF. The CDR3 region has the DNA TGTGCCAGCAGTCCTCCCCGGGACCATAATTCACCCCTCCACTTT.

This chain connects TRBV6-1 to TRBJ2-3; D is possibly TRBD2 (5 bases). CDR1 is MNHNS, CDR2 SASEGT, per germline. V was trimmed by 4 bases and J by 3 bases, leaving 20 bases between them. CDR3 length: 17 residues. CDR3 DNA sequence: TGTGCCAGCAGTGTGAGGGCATTGGAACCAAGGACAGATACGCAGTATTTT. Residues: CASSVRALEPRTDTQYF.

This sequence joins TRBV10-3 and TRBJ1-6, with unresolved D. The ends were cut back, 11 bases at V and 5 bases at J, with 13 bases in the middle. The CDR3 sequence is 13 residues long. Per germline, CDR1 ENHRY and CDR2 SYGVKD. The CDR3 spells CALRGDDNSPLHF. In DNA, the CDR3 is TGTGCCCTCCGTGGGGATGATAATTCACCCCTCCACTTT.

Remarks on this clonotype: This may come from a read error, since a much larger clone is one base off. The chain's CDR3 is CASNTRGGTEDEQFF. The CDR3 bases are TGTGCCAGCAACACGAGGGGAGGGACGGAAGACGAGCAGTTCTTC. The chain couples TRBV2 to TRBJ2-1; 7 nucleotides align to TRBD2. V shed 7 bases and J 10 bases; nucleotides not matched to a gene: 16. Germline CDR1 reads SNHLY; CDR2 reads FYNNEI. CDR3 length: 15 amino acids.

This chain uses TRBV6-6 with TRBJ2-1; maybe TRBD2 (5 bases). The CDR3 runs to 15 residues. Trimming cost V 2 bases and J 0 bases, with 8 bases left between them. Germline V gene lookup returns CDR1 MNHNY and CDR2 SVGAGI (reference sequence). The CDR3 region is CASSYEGGSYNEQFF. The CDR3 DNA reads TGTGCCAGCAGTTACGAAGGAGGCTCCTACAATGAGCAGTTCTTC.